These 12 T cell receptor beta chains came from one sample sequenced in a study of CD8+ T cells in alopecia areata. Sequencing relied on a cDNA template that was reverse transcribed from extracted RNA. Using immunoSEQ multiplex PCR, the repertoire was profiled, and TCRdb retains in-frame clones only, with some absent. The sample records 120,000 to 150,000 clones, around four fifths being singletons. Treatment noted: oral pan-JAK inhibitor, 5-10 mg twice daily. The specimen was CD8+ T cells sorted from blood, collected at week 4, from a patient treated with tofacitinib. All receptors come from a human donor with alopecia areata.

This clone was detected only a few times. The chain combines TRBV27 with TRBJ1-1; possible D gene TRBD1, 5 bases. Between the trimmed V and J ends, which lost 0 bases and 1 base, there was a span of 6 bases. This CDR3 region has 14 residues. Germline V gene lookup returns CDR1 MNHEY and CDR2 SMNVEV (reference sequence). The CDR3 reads CASSLSGTNTEAFF. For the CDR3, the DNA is TGTGCCAGCAGTTTATCGGGGACGAACACTGAAGCTTTCTTT.

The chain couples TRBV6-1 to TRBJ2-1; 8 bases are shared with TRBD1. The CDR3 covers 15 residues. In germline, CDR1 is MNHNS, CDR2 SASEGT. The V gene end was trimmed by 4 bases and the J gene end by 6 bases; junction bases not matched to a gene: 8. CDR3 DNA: TGTGCCAGCAGTGGGCTCCGGACAGGGAGCAATGAGCAGTTCTTC. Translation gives CASSGLRTGSNEQFF.

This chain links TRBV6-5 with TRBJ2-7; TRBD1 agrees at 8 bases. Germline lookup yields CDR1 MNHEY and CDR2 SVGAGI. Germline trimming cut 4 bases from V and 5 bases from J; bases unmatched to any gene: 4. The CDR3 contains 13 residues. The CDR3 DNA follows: TGTGCCAGCAGTTCGGGGACAGGCGACGAGCAGTACTTC. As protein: CASSSGTGDEQYF.

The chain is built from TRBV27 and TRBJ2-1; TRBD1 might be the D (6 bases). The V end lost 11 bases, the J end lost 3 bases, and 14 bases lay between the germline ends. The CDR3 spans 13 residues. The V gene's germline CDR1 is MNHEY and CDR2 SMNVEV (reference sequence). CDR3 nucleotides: TGTGCCTCGTCGAGCAGGGGCTACAATGAGCAGTTCTTC. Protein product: CASSSRGYNEQFF.

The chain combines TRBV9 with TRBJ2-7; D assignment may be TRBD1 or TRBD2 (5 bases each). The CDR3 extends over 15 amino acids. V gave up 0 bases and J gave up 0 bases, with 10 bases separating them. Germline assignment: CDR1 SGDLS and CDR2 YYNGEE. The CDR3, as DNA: TGTGCCAGCAGCGTAGAAGTTGGGGGCTCCTACGAGCAGTACTTC. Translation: CASSVEVGGSYEQYF.

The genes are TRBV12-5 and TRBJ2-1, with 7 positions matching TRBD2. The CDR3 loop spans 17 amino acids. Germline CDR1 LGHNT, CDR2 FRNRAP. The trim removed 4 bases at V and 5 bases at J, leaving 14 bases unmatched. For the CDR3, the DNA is TGTGCTAGTGGTTGGTCCAGAGACGCGGGGGTTAACAATGAGCAGTTCTTC. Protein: CASGWSRDAGVNNEQFF.

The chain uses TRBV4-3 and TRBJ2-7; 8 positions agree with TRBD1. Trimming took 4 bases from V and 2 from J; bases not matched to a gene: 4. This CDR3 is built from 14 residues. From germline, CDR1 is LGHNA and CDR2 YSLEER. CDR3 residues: CASSPPGQAYEQYF. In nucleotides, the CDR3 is TGCGCCAGCAGCCCGCCGGGACAGGCCTACGAGCAGTACTTC.

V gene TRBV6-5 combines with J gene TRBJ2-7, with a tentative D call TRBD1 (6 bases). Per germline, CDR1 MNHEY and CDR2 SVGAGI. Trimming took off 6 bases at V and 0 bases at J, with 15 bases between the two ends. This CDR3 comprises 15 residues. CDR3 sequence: CASSGDQGTSYEQYF. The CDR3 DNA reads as TGTGCCAGCAGCGGAGACCAGGGGACCTCCTACGAGCAGTACTTC.

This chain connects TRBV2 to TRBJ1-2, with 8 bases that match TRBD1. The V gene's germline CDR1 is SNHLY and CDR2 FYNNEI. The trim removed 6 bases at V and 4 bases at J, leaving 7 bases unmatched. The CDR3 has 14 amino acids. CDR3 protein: CASRDLDRGYGYTF. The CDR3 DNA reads TGTGCCAGCAGGGACCTTGACAGGGGCTATGGCTACACCTTC.

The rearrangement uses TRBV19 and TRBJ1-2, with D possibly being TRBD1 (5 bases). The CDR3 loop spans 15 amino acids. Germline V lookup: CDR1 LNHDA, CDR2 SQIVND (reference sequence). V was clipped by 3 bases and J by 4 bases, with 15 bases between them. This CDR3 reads CASSISAGTFYGYTF. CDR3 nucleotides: TGTGCCAGTAGTATCTCGGCAGGGACCTTCTATGGCTACACCTTC. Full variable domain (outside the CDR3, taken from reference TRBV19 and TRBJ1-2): DGGITQSPKYLFRKEGQNVTLSCEQNLNHDAMYWYRQDPGQGLRLIYYSQIVNDFQKGDIAEGYSVSREKKESFPLTVTSAQKNPTAFYLCASSISAGTFYGYTFGSGTRLTVV.

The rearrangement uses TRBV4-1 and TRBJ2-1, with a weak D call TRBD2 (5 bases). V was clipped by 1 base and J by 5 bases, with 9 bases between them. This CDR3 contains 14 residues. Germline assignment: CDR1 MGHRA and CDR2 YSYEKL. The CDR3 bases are TGCGCCAGCAGCCAAGTGGGGAGCCACAATGAGCAGTTCTTC. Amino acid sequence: CASSQVGSHNEQFF.

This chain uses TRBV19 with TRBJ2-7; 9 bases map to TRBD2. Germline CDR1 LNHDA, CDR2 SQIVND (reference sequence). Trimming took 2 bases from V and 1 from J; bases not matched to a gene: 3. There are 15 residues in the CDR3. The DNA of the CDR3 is TGTGCCAGTAGTATATCTAGCGGGGAGTCCTACGAGCAGTACTTC. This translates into CASSISSGESYEQYF.